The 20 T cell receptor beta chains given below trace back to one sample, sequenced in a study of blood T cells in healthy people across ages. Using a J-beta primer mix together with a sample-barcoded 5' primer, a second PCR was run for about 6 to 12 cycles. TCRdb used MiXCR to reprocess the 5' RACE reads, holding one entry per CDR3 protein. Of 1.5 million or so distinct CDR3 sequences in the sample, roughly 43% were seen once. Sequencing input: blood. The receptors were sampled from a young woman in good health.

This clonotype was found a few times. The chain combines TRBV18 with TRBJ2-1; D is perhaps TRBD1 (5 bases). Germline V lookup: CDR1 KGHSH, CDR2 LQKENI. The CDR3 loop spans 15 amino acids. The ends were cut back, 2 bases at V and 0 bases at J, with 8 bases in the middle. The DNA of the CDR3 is TGTGCCAGCTCACCAATACAGGACTCCTACAATGAGCAGTTCTTC. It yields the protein CASSPIQDSYNEQFF. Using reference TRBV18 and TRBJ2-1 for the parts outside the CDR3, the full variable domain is NAGVMQNPRHLVRRRGQEARLRCSPMKGHSHVYWYRQLPEEGLKFMVYLQKENIIDESGMPKERFSAEFPKEGPSILRIQQVVRGDSAAYFCASSPIQDSYNEQFFGPGTRLTVL.

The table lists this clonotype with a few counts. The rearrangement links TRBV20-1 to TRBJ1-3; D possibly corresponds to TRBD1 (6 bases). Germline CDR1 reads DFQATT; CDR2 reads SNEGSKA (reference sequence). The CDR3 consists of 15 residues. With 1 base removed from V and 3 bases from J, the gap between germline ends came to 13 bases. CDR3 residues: CSARGPGVHGNTIYF. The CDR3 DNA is TGCAGTGCTAGAGGGCCAGGGGTACATGGAAACACCATATATTTT.

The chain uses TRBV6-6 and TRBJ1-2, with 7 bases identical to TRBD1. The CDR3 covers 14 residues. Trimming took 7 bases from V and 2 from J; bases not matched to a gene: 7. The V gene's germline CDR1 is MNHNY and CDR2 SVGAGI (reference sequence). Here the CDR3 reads CASIPGTENYGYTF. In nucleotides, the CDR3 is TGTGCCAGCATCCCCGGGACAGAAAACTATGGCTACACCTTC.

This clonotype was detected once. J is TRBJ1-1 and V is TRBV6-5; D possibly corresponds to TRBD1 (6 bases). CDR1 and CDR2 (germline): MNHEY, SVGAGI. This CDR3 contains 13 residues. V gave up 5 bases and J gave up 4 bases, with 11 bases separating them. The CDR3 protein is CASSKQGTTEAFF. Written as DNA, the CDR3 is TGTGCCAGCAGTAAGCAGGGGACCACTGAAGCTTTCTTT.

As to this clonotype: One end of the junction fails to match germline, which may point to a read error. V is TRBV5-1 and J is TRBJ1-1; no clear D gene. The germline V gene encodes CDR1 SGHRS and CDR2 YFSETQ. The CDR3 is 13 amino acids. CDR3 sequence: CASILPAGTEAFF. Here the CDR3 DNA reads TGCGCCAGCATCTTGCCAGCGGGCACTGAAGCTTTCTTT.

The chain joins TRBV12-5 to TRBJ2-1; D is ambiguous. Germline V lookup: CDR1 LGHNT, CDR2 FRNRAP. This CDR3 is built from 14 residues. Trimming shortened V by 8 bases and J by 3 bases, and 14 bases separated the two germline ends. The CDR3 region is CASLSLENYNEQFF. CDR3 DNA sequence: TGTGCTAGTCTAAGTTTGGAGAACTACAATGAGCAGTTCTTC. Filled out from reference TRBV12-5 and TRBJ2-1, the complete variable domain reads DARVTQTPRHKVTEMGQEVTMRCQPILGHNTVFWYRQTMMQGLELLAYFRNRAPLDDSGMPKDRFSAEMPDATLATLKIQPSEPRDSAVYFCASLSLENYNEQFFGPGTRLTVL.

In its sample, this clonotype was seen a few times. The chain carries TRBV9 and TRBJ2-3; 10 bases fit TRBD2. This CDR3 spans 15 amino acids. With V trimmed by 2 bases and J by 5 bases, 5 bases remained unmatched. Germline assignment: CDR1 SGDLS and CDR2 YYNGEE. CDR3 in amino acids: CASSVGLAAIDTQYF. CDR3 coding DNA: TGTGCCAGCAGCGTCGGACTAGCGGCGATAGATACGCAGTATTTT.

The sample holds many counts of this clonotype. The CDR3 is CASSHRGRGTEAFF. CDR3 in DNA: TGTGCCAGCAGTCACAGAGGGAGGGGGACTGAAGCTTTCTTT. The chain recombines TRBV7-6 with TRBJ1-1; D is perhaps TRBD1 (6 bases). From germline, CDR1 is SGHVS and CDR2 FNYEAQ. With 6 bases removed from V and 5 bases from J, the gap between germline ends came to 16 bases. The length of the CDR3 is 14 residues.

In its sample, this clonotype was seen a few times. As DNA, the CDR3 is TGCGCCAGCAGCCAACTGGTAAGGGGCGGCACTGAAGCTTTCTTT. Its protein product is CASSQLVRGGTEAFF. The chain has TRBV4-3 and TRBJ1-1; tentatively, D is TRBD1 (5 bases). Between the trimmed V and J ends, which lost 2 bases and 4 bases, there was a span of 14 bases. Germline V gene data show CDR1 as LGHNA and CDR2 as YSLEER. The CDR3 spans 15 residues.

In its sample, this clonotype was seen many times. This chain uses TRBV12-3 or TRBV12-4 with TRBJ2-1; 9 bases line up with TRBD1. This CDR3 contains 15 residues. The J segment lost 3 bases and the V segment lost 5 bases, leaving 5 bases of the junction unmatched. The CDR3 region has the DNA TGTGCCAGCAGTCCCCGACAGGGGGTCTACAATGAGCAGTTCTTC. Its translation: CASSPRQGVYNEQFF.

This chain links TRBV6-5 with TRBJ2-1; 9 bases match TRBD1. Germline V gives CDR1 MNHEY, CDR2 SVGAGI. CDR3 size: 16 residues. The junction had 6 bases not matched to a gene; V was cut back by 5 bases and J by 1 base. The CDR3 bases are TGTGCCAGCAGTGGGGACAGGGAAGGGTCCTACAATGAGCAGTTCTTC. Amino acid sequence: CASSGDREGSYNEQFF.

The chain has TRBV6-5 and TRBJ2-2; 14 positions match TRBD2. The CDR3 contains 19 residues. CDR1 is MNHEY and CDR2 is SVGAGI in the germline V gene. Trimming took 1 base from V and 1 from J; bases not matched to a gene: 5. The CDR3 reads CASSYLGLAGGMNTGELFF. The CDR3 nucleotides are TGTGCCAGCAGTTACTTAGGACTAGCGGGAGGAATGAACACCGGGGAGCTGTTTTTT.

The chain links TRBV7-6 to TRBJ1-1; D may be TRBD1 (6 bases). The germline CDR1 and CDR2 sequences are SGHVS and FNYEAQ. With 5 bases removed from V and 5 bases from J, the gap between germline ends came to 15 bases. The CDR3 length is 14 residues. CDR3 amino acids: CASSPGQLRTEAFF. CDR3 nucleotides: TGTGCCAGCAGCCCCGGACAGCTGCGGACTGAAGCTTTCTTT.

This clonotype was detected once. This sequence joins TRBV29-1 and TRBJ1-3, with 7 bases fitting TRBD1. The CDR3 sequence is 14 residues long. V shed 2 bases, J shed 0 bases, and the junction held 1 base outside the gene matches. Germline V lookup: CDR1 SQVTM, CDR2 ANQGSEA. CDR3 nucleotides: TGCAGCGTTGAACAGGGGGACTCTGGAAACACCATATATTTT. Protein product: CSVEQGDSGNTIYF.

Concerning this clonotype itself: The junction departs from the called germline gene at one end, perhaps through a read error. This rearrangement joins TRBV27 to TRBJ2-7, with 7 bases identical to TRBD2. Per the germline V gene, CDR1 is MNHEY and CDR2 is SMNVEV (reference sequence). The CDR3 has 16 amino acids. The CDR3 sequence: CTSSLWGGTLYNEQYF. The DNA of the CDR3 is TGTACCAGCAGTTTATGGGGGGGGACTCTCTACAATGAGCAGTACTTC.

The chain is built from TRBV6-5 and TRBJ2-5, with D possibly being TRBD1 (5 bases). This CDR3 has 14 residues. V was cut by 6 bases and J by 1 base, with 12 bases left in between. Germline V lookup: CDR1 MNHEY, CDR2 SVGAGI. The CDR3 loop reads CASRPWTSQETQYF. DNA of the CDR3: TGTGCCAGCAGGCCTTGGACATCCCAAGAGACCCAGTACTTC.

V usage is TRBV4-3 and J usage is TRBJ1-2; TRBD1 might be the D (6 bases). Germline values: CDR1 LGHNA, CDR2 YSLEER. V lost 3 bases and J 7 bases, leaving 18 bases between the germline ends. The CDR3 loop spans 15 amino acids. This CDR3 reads CASSQDTTDRRGYTF. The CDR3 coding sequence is TGCGCCAGCAGCCAGGACACGACCGACAGGCGTGGCTACACCTTC.

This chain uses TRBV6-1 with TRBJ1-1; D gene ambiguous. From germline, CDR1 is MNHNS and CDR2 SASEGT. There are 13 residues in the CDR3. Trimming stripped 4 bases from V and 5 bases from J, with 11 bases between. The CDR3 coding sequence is TGTGCCAGCAGTGGTCGCCGGATTACTGAAGCTTTCTTT. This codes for CASSGRRITEAFF.

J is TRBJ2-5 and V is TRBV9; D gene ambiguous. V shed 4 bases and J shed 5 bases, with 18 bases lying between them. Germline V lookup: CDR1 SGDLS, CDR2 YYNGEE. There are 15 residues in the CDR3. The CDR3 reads CASSPRGARIETQYF. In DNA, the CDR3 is TGTGCCAGCAGCCCTCGCGGAGCCCGTATCGAGACCCAGTACTTC.

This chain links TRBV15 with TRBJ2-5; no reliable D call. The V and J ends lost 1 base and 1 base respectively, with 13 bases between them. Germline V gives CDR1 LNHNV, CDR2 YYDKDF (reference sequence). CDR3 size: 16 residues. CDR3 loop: CATSRGVTPAQETQYF. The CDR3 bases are TGTGCCACCAGCAGAGGGGTGACACCCGCCCAAGAGACCCAGTACTTC.